This record concerns one TCR beta chain sequence. As yet, its antigen is unknown. The data originate from a study of graft-versus-host responses after intestinal transplantation. Study-level results: GvH clones turned up in recipient marrow; some had shown up first in ileum or blood.

The CDR3 extends over 15 amino acids. The trim removed 6 bases at V and 6 bases at J, leaving 13 bases unmatched. In germline, CDR1 is MDHEN, CDR2 SYDVKM. Repertoires were generated with immunoSEQ multiplex PCR, while TCRdb's copy carries only in-frame clones and drops some. The table has 96,000 or so clones, 80% to 95% seen once. This rearrangement joins TRBV28 to TRBJ2-7; 8 bases agree with TRBD2. The receptor was derived from a human donor who received an intestinal transplant. The source material was unstimulated CD4+ T cells sorted from spleen or lymph node cells, sampled before intestinal transplant. CDR3 amino acids: CASRSTGTSMSEQYF. CDR3 nucleotide sequence: TGTGCCAGCAGATCTACCGGGACTAGTATGTCCGAGCAGTACTTC. Together with reference TRBV28 and TRBJ2-7, the CDR3 gives the full variable domain: DVKVTQSSRYLVKRTGEKVFLECVQDMDHENMFWYRQDPGLGLRLIYFSYDVKMKEKGDIPEGYSVSREKKERFSLILESASTNQTSMYLCASRSTGTSMSEQYFGPGTRLTVT.